The present T cell receptor beta chain was sequenced within a study of CD8+CD57+ T cells in acquired aplastic anemia. Per the germline V gene, CDR1 is WSHSY and CDR2 is SAAADI. V gave up 0 bases and J gave up 5 bases; unmatched junction bases: 3. This CDR3 spans 16 amino acids. The count of this clonotype is one. Genomic DNA, the template, was used for profiling of the TCR beta VDJ and CDR3. One entry per CDR3 protein results from TCRdb running MiXCR on the reads. Of approximately 50,000 distinct CDR3 sequences detected, around 69% appear once; the ten largest clones hold roughly 34%. The specimen was sorted CD4+, CD8+, or CD8+CD57+ T cells (not recorded which) from PBMCs. The rearrangement uses TRBV10-2 and TRBJ2-3, with 12 bases aligning to TRBD2. This TCR was sampled from a human donor in good health, serving as a control. The CDR3 here is CASSESLAGGIDTQYF. The CDR3 nucleotides are TGCGCCAGCAGTGAGTCACTAGCGGGAGGTATAGATACGCAGTATTTT.